Listed below are T cell receptor beta chains from one sample, sequenced in a study of blood T cell repertoires in COVID-19. Clones were read by immunoSEQ multiplex PCR, and TCRdb kept only the in-frame ones, dropping some. This table holds roughly 53,000 clones, 85% to 90% found once. The sample comprised peripheral blood. These TCRs come from a woman of 80 years or more with COVID-19, enrolled during active disease. Both conserved end residues are part of each CDR3. The D gene is left open where the match is weak. Size tells how often a clone was seen (once, few, many) or the class of an expanded clone, and some rows leave it out.

j_call clone_size d_call v_call cdr3_nt cdr3_aa
TRBJ2-1 - TRBD2 TRBV15 TGTGCCACCAGCAGAGACCAACTAGCGGGAGGGTACAATGAGCAGTTCTTC CATSRDQLAGGYNEQFF
TRBJ2-1 - TRBD2 TRBV29-1 TGCAGCGTTGGGACTAGCGGGAGGGTCTCTGGTGAGCAGTTCTTC CSVGTSGRVSGEQFF
TRBJ1-1 - - TRBV5-1 TGCGCCAGCACCCATGGAGGGTTGAACACTGAAGCTTTCTTT CASTHGGLNTEAFF
TRBJ2-7 - - TRBV5-4 TGTGCCAGCAGCTTGACCACAGATTCCTACGAGCAGTACTTC CASSLTTDSYEQYF
TRBJ2-1 - TRBD2 TRBV3-1/TRBV3-2 TGTGCCAGCAGCCAGCTACTAGCGGGGGGCAACAATGAGCAGTTCTTC CASSQLLAGGNNEQFF
TRBJ1-2 few - TRBV2 TGTGCCAGCAGTAAAGGGGGGGATGGCTATGGCTACACCTTC CASSKGGDGYGYTF
TRBJ2-3 - TRBD2 TRBV19 TGTGCCAGTCGACTAGCGGGACGCACAGATACGCAGTATTTT CASRLAGRTDTQYF
TRBJ2-1 - - TRBV19 TGTGCCAGTAGGATGGACTTCCGCTCCTACAATGAGCAGTTCTTC CASRMDFRSYNEQFF
TRBJ1-2 - - TRBV28 TGTGCCAGCACCTCAGGGGTTCCCCCCTATGGCTACACCTTC CASTSGVPPYGYTF
TRBJ2-7 - - TRBV27 TGTGCCAGCAGTGTTTCGGGGAAATACGAGCAGTACTTC CASSVSGKYEQYF
TRBJ2-2 - - TRBV7-2 TGTGCCAGCAGCTTCACAGGGTCTAGCGGGGAGCTGTTTTTT CASSFTGSSGELFF
TRBJ1-2 - - TRBV18 TGTGCCAGCTCACCACGATTGGAGGGCGAGAACTATGGCTACACCTTC CASSPRLEGENYGYTF
TRBJ2-7 few TRBD1 TRBV28 TGTGCCAGCAGTCCATGGACAGGGGGCGGGACTGAGGGCGAGCAGTACTTC CASSPWTGGGTEGEQYF
TRBJ2-7 - TRBD2 TRBV6-1 TGTGCCAGCAGTGAAGGACTAGCGGGACCTACCTACGAGCAGTACTTC CASSEGLAGPTYEQYF
TRBJ2-5 - - TRBV29-1 TGCAGCGTTCGGCGGAGACAAGAGACCCAGTACTTC CSVRRRQETQYF
TRBJ2-1 - - TRBV19 TGTGCCAGTAGTATGACTAAGGTCCCCCGTCGGAGCGATGAGCAGTTCTTC CASSMTKVPRRSDEQFF
TRBJ1-5 few - TRBV5-1 TGCGCCAGCAGCTTGGTTGGCGGAGGAGGGAATAGCAATCAGCCCCAGCATTTT CASSLVGGGGNSNQPQHF